Given below is one T cell receptor (beta chain) in context. This entry is derived from a study of cytomegalovirus exposure and HLA in healthy donors. The CDR3 spans 14 residues. The germline CDR1 and CDR2 sequences are SGHDT and YYEEEE. V lost 2 bases, J lost 1 base, and 10 bases lay in between. Libraries were prepared by immunoSEQ multiplex PCR; TCRdb keeps only in-frame clonotypes and omits some of them. The sample yields 300,000 to 350,000 clones, roughly 87% seen once. V is TRBV5-6 and J is TRBJ2-7; D call uncertain. This TCR came from a man aged 25-45 years in good health and CMV-seronegative. The sequenced sample consisted of PBMCs. CDR3 amino acids: CASSFAATSYEQYF. Written as DNA, the CDR3 is TGTGCCAGCAGCTTTGCCGCGACATCCTACGAGCAGTACTTC.